These 19 T cell receptor beta chains share one sample of origin, sequenced in a study of OX40 agonist ivuxolimab in advanced cancers. The assay was immunoSEQ multiplex PCR, and TCRdb's table has in-frame clones only and misses some. The sample lists 65,000 to 90,000 clones; about 89% were seen once. The sequenced sample was CD4+ or CD8+ T cells sorted from blood, obtained in a trial of the OX40 agonist ivuxolimab. These TCRs come from an adult with an advanced solid tumor such as melanoma, head and neck, liver or kidney cancer.

J is TRBJ1-2 and V is TRBV7-2, with 9 nucleotides matching TRBD1. V shed 5 bases, J shed 0 bases, and the junction held 4 bases outside the gene matches. The CDR3 loop spans 15 amino acids. Germline CDR1 is SGHTA and CDR2 is FQGNSA. CDR3 protein: CASSPRQGANYGYTF. Written as DNA, the CDR3 is TGTGCCAGCAGCCCGAGACAGGGGGCTAACTATGGCTACACCTTC.

CDR3: CASSLELQETQYF. The CDR3 nucleotides read TGTGCCAGCAGCTTGGAATTACAAGAGACCCAGTACTTC. This rearrangement joins TRBV5-4 to TRBJ2-5; D not resolved. Germline V CDR1 and CDR2: SGHNT, YYREEE (reference sequence). The CDR3 is 13 amino acids. Trimming took off 0 bases at V and 2 bases at J, with 5 bases between the two ends. The full variable domain, rest sourced from reference TRBV5-4 and TRBJ2-5, is ETGVTQSPTHLIKTRGQQVTLRCSSQSGHNTVSWYQQALGQGPQFIFQYYREEENGRGNFPPRFSGLQFPNYSSELNVNALELDDSALYLCASSLELQETQYFGPGTRLLVL.

The J gene is TRBJ2-7, the V gene TRBV30, with 11 bases identical to TRBD2. Germline CDR1 reads GTSNPN; CDR2 reads SVGIG (reference sequence). V was clipped by 1 base and J by 1 base; unmatched bases: 6. The CDR3 has 16 amino acids. The CDR3, as DNA: TGTGCCTGGAGTGGCGTACTAGCGGGGGAGTCCTACGAGCAGTACTTC. This sequence encodes CAWSGVLAGESYEQYF.

This clone is a singleton in its sample. V and J are TRBV2 and TRBJ2-3; the D gene could be TRBD1 or TRBD2 (6 bases each). Trimming shortened V by 7 bases and J by 0 bases, and 17 bases separated the two germline ends. The CDR3 consists of 16 residues. The germline CDR1 and CDR2 sequences are SNHLY and FYNNEI. DNA for the CDR3: TGTGCCAGCAATATCTTCGGAGGGGGGAGCACAGATACGCAGTATTTT. This encodes CASNIFGGGSTDTQYF.

The rearrangement joins TRBV6-1 to TRBJ2-6; tentatively, D is TRBD1 (5 bases). The CDR3 has 15 residues. The germline V and J ends were trimmed by 4 bases and 0 bases, with 7 bases remaining between them. Germline values: CDR1 MNHNS, CDR2 SASEGT. CDR3 sequence: CASSGDSSGANVLTF. The CDR3 DNA follows: TGTGCCAGCAGTGGAGACAGCTCTGGGGCCAACGTCCTGACTTTC.

The V and J genes are TRBV12-5 and TRBJ2-1, with D unresolved. The germline CDR1 and CDR2 sequences are LGHNT and FRNRAP. The CDR3 covers 18 residues. V gave up 3 bases and J gave up 2 bases, with 20 bases separating them. The CDR3 here is CASGLFAGYEVTYNEQFF. The CDR3 nucleotides are TGTGCTAGTGGTTTATTCGCTGGCTATGAAGTTACCTACAATGAGCAGTTCTTC.

This chain uses TRBV4-1 with TRBJ1-1; 11 bases match TRBD1. Germline CDR1 MGHRA, CDR2 YSYEKL. Trimming took 3 bases from V and 4 from J; bases not matched to a gene: 4. This CDR3 spans 15 amino acids. Here the CDR3 DNA reads TGCGCCAGCAGCCACAGGACAGGGGGCATCACTGAAGCTTTCTTT. Its protein is CASSHRTGGITEAFF.

The V gene is TRBV23-1, the J gene TRBJ1-5; TRBD1 might be the D (5 bases). Being an ORF, TRBV23-1 has a function that is uncertain. The CDR3 runs 17 residues. V lost 3 bases and J 2 bases, leaving 17 bases between the germline ends. This CDR3 reads CASSHPDSVVGNQPQHF. The CDR3 region has the DNA TGCGCCAGCAGTCACCCCGACAGCGTAGTTGGCAATCAGCCCCAGCATTTT.

The V gene is TRBV5-1, the J gene TRBJ1-2, with 7 bases fitting TRBD1. The CDR3 has 15 amino acids. The V and J ends lost 2 bases and 5 bases, in that order; junction bases with no gene match: 9. CDR1 SGHRS and CDR2 YFSETQ come from the germline V gene. CDR3 region: CASSLLPGQPYGYTF. DNA for the CDR3: TGCGCCAGCAGCTTACTTCCGGGACAGCCTTATGGCTACACCTTC.

The chain links TRBV19 to TRBJ1-1; no clear D. The germline V gene encodes CDR1 LNHDA and CDR2 SQIVND (reference sequence). This CDR3 has 14 residues. V was trimmed by 4 bases and J by 1 base, leaving 10 bases between them. CDR3 in DNA: TGTGCCAGTAGTAGCCGTGCGGGGAACACTGAAGCTTTCTTT. Its translation is CASSSRAGNTEAFF.

The rearrangement uses TRBV6-6 and TRBJ2-2; a weak D match, TRBD2 (5 bases). In germline, CDR1 is MNHNY, CDR2 SVGAGI (reference sequence). CDR3 length: 12 residues. V was clipped by 4 bases and J by 6 bases, with 6 bases between them. The CDR3 nucleotides are TGTGCCAGCAGTTCTAGCTCCGGGGAGCTGTTTTTT. Translation: CASSSSSGELFF.

The chain combines TRBV19 with TRBJ1-5; no clear D. The CDR3 spans 17 residues. Deletions cut 4 bases from V and 7 bases from J, with 23 bases between. Germline V gene lookup returns CDR1 LNHDA and CDR2 SQIVND (reference sequence). The CDR3 loop reads CASSTLVLSTEDQPQHF. The CDR3 bases are TGTGCCAGTAGTACCCTAGTACTCTCTACAGAAGACCAGCCCCAGCATTTT.

The gene calls are TRBV6-1 and TRBJ1-3; D is uncertain. The V end lost 2 bases, the J end lost 1 base, and 12 bases lay between the germline ends. The CDR3 extends over 16 amino acids. The germline gives CDR1 MNHNS, CDR2 SASEGT. Written as DNA, the CDR3 is TGTGCCAGCAGTGAATTCGGCGTTCAATCTGGAAACACCATATATTTT. This codes for CASSEFGVQSGNTIYF.

The chain has TRBV30 and TRBJ1-1; TRBD1 might be the D (5 bases). Looked up from germline, CDR1 is GTSNPN and CDR2 is SVGIG (reference sequence). This CDR3 is 13 amino acids long. The V gene lost 2 bases and the J gene lost 7 bases, with 14 bases spanning the gap. The CDR3 coding sequence is TGTGCCTGGAGTTTCGGGGCATCTGGTGAAGCTTTCTTT. Translated: CAWSFGASGEAFF.

The V and J genes are TRBV28 and TRBJ1-1; TRBD1 matches at 8 bases. The CDR3 loop spans 15 amino acids. J gave up 0 bases and V 4 bases, and 4 bases lay outside the gene matches. Germline V gene data show CDR1 as MDHEN and CDR2 as SYDVKM. In DNA form, the CDR3 reads TGTGCCAGCAGTTCAGGGGGCCGGGTGAACACTGAAGCTTTCTTT. This codes for CASSSGGRVNTEAFF.

The J gene is TRBJ1-5, the V gene TRBV6-5; D remains unclear. Trimming left V 5 bases short and J 3 bases short, with 14 bases between. This CDR3 has 15 residues. From germline, CDR1 is MNHEY and CDR2 SVGAGI. This CDR3 reads CASSQYLGNNQPQHF. DNA of the CDR3: TGTGCCAGCAGTCAATACCTGGGGAACAATCAGCCCCAGCATTTT.

The genes are TRBV9 and TRBJ1-1, with 8 bases fitting TRBD1. Trimming took 4 bases from V and 4 from J; bases not matched to a gene: 9. The germline V gene encodes CDR1 SGDLS and CDR2 YYNGEE. The CDR3 is 15 residues long. CDR3 loop: CASSPWTGSLTEAFF. The CDR3 nucleotides are TGTGCCAGCAGCCCATGGACAGGGTCCCTCACTGAAGCTTTCTTT.

The chain joins TRBV25-1 to TRBJ1-5; D call uncertain. V shed 6 bases and J shed 5 bases, with 11 bases lying between them. Germline-derived CDR1 and CDR2 are MGHDK and SYGVNS. The CDR3 has 13 amino acids. The CDR3 protein is CASRGGLHQPQHF. DNA for the CDR3: TGTGCCAGCAGGGGTGGTCTCCATCAGCCCCAGCATTTT.

CDR3 bases: TGCGCCAGCAGTCTCGGCTCGTTCTACGAGCAGTACTTC. It is translated as CASSLGSFYEQYF. This chain connects TRBV5-1 to TRBJ2-7; no reliable D call. V lost 5 bases, J lost 3 bases, and 12 bases lay in between. Germline-derived CDR1 and CDR2 are SGHRS and YFSETQ. The CDR3 runs to 13 residues.